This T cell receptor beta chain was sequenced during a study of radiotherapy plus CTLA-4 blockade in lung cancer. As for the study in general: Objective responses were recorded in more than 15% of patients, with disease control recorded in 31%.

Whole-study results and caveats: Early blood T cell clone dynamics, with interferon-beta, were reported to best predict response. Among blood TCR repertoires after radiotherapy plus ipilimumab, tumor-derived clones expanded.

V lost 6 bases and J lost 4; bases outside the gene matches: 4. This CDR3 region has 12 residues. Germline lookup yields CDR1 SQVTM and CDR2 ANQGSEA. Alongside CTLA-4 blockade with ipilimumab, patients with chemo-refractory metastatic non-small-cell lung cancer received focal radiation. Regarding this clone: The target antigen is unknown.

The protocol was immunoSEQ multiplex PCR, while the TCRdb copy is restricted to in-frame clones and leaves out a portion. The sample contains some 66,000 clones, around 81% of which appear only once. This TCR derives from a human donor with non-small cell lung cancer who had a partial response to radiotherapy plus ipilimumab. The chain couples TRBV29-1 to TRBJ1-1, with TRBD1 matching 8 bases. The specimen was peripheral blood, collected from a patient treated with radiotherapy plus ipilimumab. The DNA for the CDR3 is TGCAGCGTGTGGACAGGGAGCACTGAAGCTTTCTTT. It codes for CSVWTGSTEAFF. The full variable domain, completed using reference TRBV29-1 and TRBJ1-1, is SAVISQKPSRDICQRGTSLTIQCQVDSQVTMMFWYRQQPGQSLTLIATANQGSEATYESGFVIDKFPISRPNLTFSTLTVSNMSPEDSSIYLCSVWTGSTEAFFGQGTRLTVV.